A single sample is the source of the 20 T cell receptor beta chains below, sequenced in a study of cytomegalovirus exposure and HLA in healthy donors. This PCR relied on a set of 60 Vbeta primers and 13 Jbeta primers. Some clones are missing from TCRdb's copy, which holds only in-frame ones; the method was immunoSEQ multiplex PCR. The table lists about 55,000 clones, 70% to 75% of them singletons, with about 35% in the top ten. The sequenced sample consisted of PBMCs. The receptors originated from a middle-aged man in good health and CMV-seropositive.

The CDR3 spells CASSREGRDTQYF. In nucleotides, the CDR3 is TGTGCCAGCAGTAGGGAGGGCCGCGATACGCAGTATTTT. This chain links TRBV6-4 with TRBJ2-3; 7 nucleotides agree with TRBD2. Germline trimming cut 5 bases from V and 6 bases from J; bases unmatched to any gene: 5. CDR1 and CDR2 from the germline V gene are MRHNA and SNTAGT. The CDR3 totals 13 residues.

The CDR3: CASNDRGTDTQYF. The CDR3 nucleotides read TGTGCCAGCAACGACAGGGGGACAGATACGCAGTATTTT. The rearrangement uses TRBV2 and TRBJ2-3, with 9 bases that match TRBD1. The CDR3 is 13 amino acids. From germline, CDR1 is SNHLY and CDR2 FYNNEI. V was clipped by 7 bases and J by 3 bases; unmatched bases: 2.

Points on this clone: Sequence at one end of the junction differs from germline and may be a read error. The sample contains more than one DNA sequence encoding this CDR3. CDR3 coding DNA: TGTGCCAGCAGCGTGGGACCGAGGGACACCGGGGAGCTGTTTTTT. Its translation: CASSVGPRDTGELFF. V and J are TRBV5-1 and TRBJ2-2; perhaps D is TRBD1 or TRBD2 (5 bases each). The CDR3 totals 15 residues. The V gene's germline CDR1 is SGHRS and CDR2 YFSETQ.

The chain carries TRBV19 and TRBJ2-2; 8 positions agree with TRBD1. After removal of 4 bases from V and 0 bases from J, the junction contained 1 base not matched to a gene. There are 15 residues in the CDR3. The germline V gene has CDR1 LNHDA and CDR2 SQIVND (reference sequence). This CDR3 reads CASSTQGANTGELFF. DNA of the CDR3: TGTGCCAGTAGTACACAGGGGGCGAACACCGGGGAGCTGTTTTTT.

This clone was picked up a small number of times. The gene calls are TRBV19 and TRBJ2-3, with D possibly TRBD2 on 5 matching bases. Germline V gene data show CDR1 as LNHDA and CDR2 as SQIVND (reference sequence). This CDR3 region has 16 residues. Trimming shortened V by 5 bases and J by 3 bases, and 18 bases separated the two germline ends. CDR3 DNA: TGTGCCAGTAGTCCCCGGGCGAGGGCTCAAACAGATACGCAGTATTTT. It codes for CASSPRARAQTDTQYF.

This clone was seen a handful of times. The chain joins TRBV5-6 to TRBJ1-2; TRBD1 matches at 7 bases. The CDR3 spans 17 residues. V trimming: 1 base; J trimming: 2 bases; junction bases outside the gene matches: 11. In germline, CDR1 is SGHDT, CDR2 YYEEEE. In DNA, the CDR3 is TGTGCCAGCAGCTTGAGGAGGGGGCGCCCCCAAAACTATGGCTACACCTTC. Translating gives CASSLRRGRPQNYGYTF.

The CDR3 region has the DNA TGTGCCAGCAGTGAAGCGGACGGGGGGCCCTACGAGCAGTACTTC. Translated, it gives CASSEADGGPYEQYF. The chain recombines TRBV6-1 with TRBJ2-7; tentative D call: TRBD2 (7 bases). From germline, CDR1 is MNHNS and CDR2 SASEGT. V lost 0 bases and J 2 bases, leaving 11 bases between the germline ends. The CDR3 has 15 residues.

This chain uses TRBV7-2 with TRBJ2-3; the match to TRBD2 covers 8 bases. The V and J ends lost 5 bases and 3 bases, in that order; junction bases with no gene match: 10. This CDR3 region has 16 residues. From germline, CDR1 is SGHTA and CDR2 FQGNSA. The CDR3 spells CASSPAPSGGTDTQYF. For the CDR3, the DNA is TGTGCCAGCAGCCCAGCGCCCAGCGGGGGAACAGATACGCAGTATTTT.

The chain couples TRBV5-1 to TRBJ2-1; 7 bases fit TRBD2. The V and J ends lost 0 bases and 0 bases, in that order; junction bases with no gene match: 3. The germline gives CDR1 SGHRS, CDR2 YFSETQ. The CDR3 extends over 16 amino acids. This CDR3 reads CASSLAAGVSYNEQFF. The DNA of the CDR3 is TGCGCCAGCAGCTTGGCTGCGGGGGTCTCCTACAATGAGCAGTTCTTC.

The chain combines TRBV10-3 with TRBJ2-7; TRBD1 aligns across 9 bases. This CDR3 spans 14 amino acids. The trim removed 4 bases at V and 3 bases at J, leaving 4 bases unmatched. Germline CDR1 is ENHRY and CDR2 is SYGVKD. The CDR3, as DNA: TGTGCCATCAGTGGGGGGACAGGGCACTACGAGCAGTACTTC. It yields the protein CAISGGTGHYEQYF.

The CDR3 protein is CASTIRGRSPLHF. CDR3 DNA sequence: TGTGCCAGTACCATCAGGGGGCGTTCACCCCTCCACTTT. The chain is built from TRBV19 and TRBJ1-6, with TRBD1 matching 8 bases. CDR1 is LNHDA and CDR2 is SQIVND in the germline V gene (reference sequence). This CDR3 region has 13 residues. J lost 9 bases, V lost 7 bases, and 5 bases had no gene match.

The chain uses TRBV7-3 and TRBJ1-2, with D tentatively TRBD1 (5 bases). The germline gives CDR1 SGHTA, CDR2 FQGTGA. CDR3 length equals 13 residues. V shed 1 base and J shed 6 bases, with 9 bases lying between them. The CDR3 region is CASSLNSGDGYTF. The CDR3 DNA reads TGTGCCAGCAGCTTAAATTCGGGGGATGGCTACACCTTC.

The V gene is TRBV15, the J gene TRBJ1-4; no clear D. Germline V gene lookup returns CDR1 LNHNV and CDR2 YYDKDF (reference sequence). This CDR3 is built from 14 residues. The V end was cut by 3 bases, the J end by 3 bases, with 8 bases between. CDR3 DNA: TGTGCCACCAGCAGGGAGGGCCCTAATGAAAAACTGTTTTTT. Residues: CATSREGPNEKLFF.

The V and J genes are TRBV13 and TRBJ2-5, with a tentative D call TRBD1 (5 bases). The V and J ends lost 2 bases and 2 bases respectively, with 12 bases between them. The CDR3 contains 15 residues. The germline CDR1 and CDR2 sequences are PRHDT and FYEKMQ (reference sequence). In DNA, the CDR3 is TGTGCCAGCAGCTTAAGCAGGGCGAAGCAAGAGACCCAGTACTTC. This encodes CASSLSRAKQETQYF. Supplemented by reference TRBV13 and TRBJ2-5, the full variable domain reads AAGVIQSPRHLIKEKRETATLKCYPIPRHDTVYWYQQGPGQDPQFLISFYEKMQSDKGSIPDRFSAQQFSDYHSELNMSSLELGDSALYFCASSLSRAKQETQYFGPGTRLLVL.

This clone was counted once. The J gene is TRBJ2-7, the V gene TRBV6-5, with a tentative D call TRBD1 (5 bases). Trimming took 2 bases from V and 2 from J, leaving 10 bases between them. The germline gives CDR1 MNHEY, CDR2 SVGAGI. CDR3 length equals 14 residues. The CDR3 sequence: CASSYRGDTYEQYF. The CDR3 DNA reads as TGTGCCAGCAGTTACAGGGGTGACACCTACGAGCAGTACTTC.

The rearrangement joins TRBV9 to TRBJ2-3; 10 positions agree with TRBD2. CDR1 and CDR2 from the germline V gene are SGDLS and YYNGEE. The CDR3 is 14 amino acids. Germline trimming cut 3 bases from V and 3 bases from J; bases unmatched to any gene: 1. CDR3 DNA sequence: TGTGCCAGCAGCGGGACTAGCGGAACAGATACGCAGTATTTT. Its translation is CASSGTSGTDTQYF.

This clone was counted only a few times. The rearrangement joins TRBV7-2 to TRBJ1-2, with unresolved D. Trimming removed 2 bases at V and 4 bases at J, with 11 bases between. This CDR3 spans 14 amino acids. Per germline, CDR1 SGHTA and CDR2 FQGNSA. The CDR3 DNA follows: TGTGCCAGCAGCTTAAGGGAGGCAGGCTATGGCTACACCTTC. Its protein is CASSLREAGYGYTF.

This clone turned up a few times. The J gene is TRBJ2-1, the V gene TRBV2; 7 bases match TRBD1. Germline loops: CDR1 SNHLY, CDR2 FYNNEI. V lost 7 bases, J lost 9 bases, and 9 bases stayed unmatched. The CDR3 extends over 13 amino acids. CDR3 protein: CASTNEQGREQFF. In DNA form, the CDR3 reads TGTGCCAGCACCAACGAACAGGGGCGTGAGCAGTTCTTC.

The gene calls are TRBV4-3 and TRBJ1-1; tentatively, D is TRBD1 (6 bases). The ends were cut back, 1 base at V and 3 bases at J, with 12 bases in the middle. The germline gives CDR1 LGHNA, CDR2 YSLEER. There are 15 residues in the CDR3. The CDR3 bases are TGCGCCAGCAGCCAAGTGGAACAGGGAGACACTGAAGCTTTCTTT. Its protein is CASSQVEQGDTEAFF.

CDR3 sequence: CASSEYLVRSNEQYF. The DNA for the CDR3 is TGTGCCAGCAGTGAATATCTCGTCAGGTCCAACGAGCAGTACTTC. This chain connects TRBV25-1 to TRBJ2-7; D is unclear. The ends were cut back, 0 bases at V and 5 bases at J, with 14 bases in the middle. The CDR3 loop spans 15 amino acids. Germline CDR1 is MGHDK and CDR2 is SYGVNS.